The 23 T cell receptor beta chains below all came from one sample that was sequenced in a study of T-cell memory formation after mild COVID-19. TCRdb processed the 5' RACE reads anew with MiXCR; each CDR3 protein has one entry. The repertoire holds approximately 340,000 distinct CDR3 sequences, with 15% to 20% as singletons. The sample taken for sequencing was PBMCs or a T cell subset sorted from them (not recorded which). All receptors derive from a man aged 18 to 29 who had mild COVID-19 (a few samples of this study predate the infection). Cell type and time point are not known.

This clonotype was counted between two and nine times. The CDR3 is CASSVSGLASNEQFF. DNA for the CDR3: TGTGCCAGCAGCGTTTCGGGACTAGCGTCCAATGAGCAGTTCTTC. The chain is built from TRBV9 and TRBJ2-1, with TRBD2 matching over 10 bases. The CDR3 loop spans 15 amino acids. The germline CDR1 and CDR2 sequences are SGDLS and YYNGEE. Losses at the gene ends were 2 bases for V and 6 bases for J; bases not matched to a gene: 5.

The rearrangement joins TRBV6-5 to TRBJ1-4; D unresolved. This CDR3 is 15 amino acids long. The V gene lost 0 bases and the J gene lost 0 bases, with 5 bases spanning the gap. Germline assignment: CDR1 MNHEY and CDR2 SVGAGI. The CDR3 is CASSYSGTTNEKLFF. The DNA for the CDR3 is TGTGCCAGCAGTTACTCGGGGACAACTAATGAAAAACTGTTTTTT.

This clonotype was seen only a few times. The chain combines TRBV9 with TRBJ2-3, with D possibly matching TRBD2 (6 bases). The germline V and J ends were trimmed by 2 bases and 2 bases, with 12 bases remaining between them. The CDR3 loop spans 15 amino acids. CDR1 and CDR2 (germline): SGDLS, YYNGEE. The CDR3 DNA reads TGTGCCAGCAGCGTCTCCCGGGGACTCACAGATACGCAGTATTTT. The encoded protein is CASSVSRGLTDTQYF.

This clonotype was seen a few times. CDR3 residues: CASSGAFASYEQYF. As DNA, the CDR3 is TGCGCCAGCAGCGGGGCCTTTGCCTCCTACGAGCAGTACTTC. The chain combines TRBV5-1 with TRBJ2-7, with D perhaps matching TRBD1 (5 bases). This CDR3 has 14 residues. CDR1 SGHRS and CDR2 YFSETQ come from the germline V gene. V shed 4 bases and J shed 0 bases, with 11 bases lying between them.

This chain uses TRBV6-5 with TRBJ2-5; D not certain. CDR3 size: 14 residues. Per germline, CDR1 MNHEY and CDR2 SVGAGI. Trimming shortened V by 6 bases and J by 1 base, and 12 bases separated the two germline ends. The CDR3 nucleotides read TGTGCCAGCAGGATCTCTCCAGGCCAAGAGACCCAGTACTTC. This translates into CASRISPGQETQYF.

This clonotype was picked up many times. The genes are TRBV9 and TRBJ2-5, with 7 bases lining up with TRBD1. CDR3 length: 16 residues. V lost 3 bases, J lost 4 bases, and 12 bases stayed unmatched. Germline V gene lookup returns CDR1 SGDLS and CDR2 YYNGEE. The CDR3 DNA sequence: TGTGCCAGCAGCGCCAGCCCCCTTGACAGGGTAGAGACCCAGTACTTC. Protein product: CASSASPLDRVETQYF.

The chain is built from TRBV7-2 and TRBJ2-2; 10 bases are shared with TRBD1. CDR1 and CDR2 from the germline V gene are SGHTA and FQGNSA. J was trimmed by 9 bases and V by 1 base; bases with no gene match: 11. The CDR3 runs to 17 residues. The CDR3 DNA is TGTGCCAGCAGCTTAGGGGACGGGACAGGGGTGCACCGGGAGCTGTTTTTT. Its translation is CASSLGDGTGVHRELFF.

The rearrangement uses TRBV5-1 and TRBJ1-1; D may be TRBD1 (5 bases). This CDR3 has 16 amino acids. The V and J ends lost 4 bases and 3 bases respectively, with 19 bases between them. Germline loops: CDR1 SGHRS, CDR2 YFSETQ. In DNA form, the CDR3 reads TGCGCCAGCAGCAATACGCCGAGGGGAGGGGACACTGAAGCTTTCTTT. This gives the protein CASSNTPRGGDTEAFF. Full variable domain (outside the CDR3, taken from reference TRBV5-1 and TRBJ1-1): KAGVTQTPRYLIKTRGQQVTLSCSPISGHRSVSWYQQTPGQGLQFLFEYFSETQRNKGNFPGRFSGRQFSNSRSEMNVSTLELGDSALYLCASSNTPRGGDTEAFFGQGTRLTVV.

This clonotype was counted at least ten times. V is TRBV20-1 and J is TRBJ1-6; a weak D match, TRBD1 (5 bases). The germline V and J ends were trimmed by 1 base and 0 bases, with 16 bases remaining between them. The CDR3 has 18 amino acids. CDR1 is DFQATT and CDR2 is SNEGSKA in the germline V gene (reference sequence). This chain's CDR3 is CSARAPSEGSSYNSPLHF. The CDR3 DNA reads TGCAGTGCTAGAGCCCCGTCGGAGGGGAGCTCCTATAATTCACCCCTCCACTTT.

This chain links TRBV7-2 with TRBJ1-3, with unresolved D. Germline V gene sequence: CDR1 SGHTA, CDR2 FQGNSA. V was shortened by 1 base and J by 3 bases, with 7 bases between the two germline ends. The CDR3 runs 14 residues. CDR3 DNA sequence: TGTGCCAGCAGCTTAGGAGCAGGTGGAAACACCATATATTTT. This codes for CASSLGAGGNTIYF.

This clonotype has more than one count but fewer than ten. The chain has TRBV6-2 or TRBV6-3 and TRBJ2-2; TRBD1 or TRBD2 may be the D gene (5 bases each). The V gene's germline CDR1 is MNHEY and CDR2 SVGEGT. The CDR3 has 15 residues. V lost 1 base to trimming and J lost 6 bases, with 12 bases between them. CDR3 nucleotide sequence: TGTGCCAGCAGTTACTTCGGGACCCCACCCGGGGAGCTGTTTTTT. Its translation is CASSYFGTPPGELFF.

This clonotype was counted a few times. V is TRBV5-1 and J is TRBJ2-1; the match to TRBD2 covers 13 bases. This CDR3 comprises 19 residues. Germline assignment: CDR1 SGHRS and CDR2 YFSETQ. V was clipped by 0 bases and J by 0 bases; unmatched bases: 6. The CDR3 coding sequence is TGCGCCAGCAGCTTGGGATTTACTAGCGGGGGGGGCTCCTACAATGAGCAGTTCTTC. Translation: CASSLGFTSGGGSYNEQFF.

This clonotype was counted a few times. The genes are TRBV9 and TRBJ2-1; D assignment may be TRBD1 or TRBD2 (7 bases each). V lost 3 bases and J lost 1, with 11 bases in between. The CDR3 runs 15 residues. Per the germline V gene, CDR1 is SGDLS and CDR2 is YYNGEE. The CDR3 coding sequence is TGTGCCAGCAGCGGCAGGGGGGGATCCTACAATGAGCAGTTCTTC. It specifies CASSGRGGSYNEQFF.

The V and J genes are TRBV29-1 and TRBJ2-3, with D tentatively TRBD1 or TRBD2 (5 bases each). The CDR3 contains 14 residues. Trimming stripped 7 bases from V and 1 base from J, with 15 bases between. Germline CDR1 and CDR2: SQVTM and ANQGSEA. CDR3 bases: TGCAGCGCAAGGGGTTTGCGGGGCACAGATACGCAGTATTTT. Translation gives CSARGLRGTDTQYF.

This clonotype turned up a few times. The J gene is TRBJ2-3, the V gene TRBV5-6; the D gene is possibly TRBD1 (5 bases). In germline, CDR1 is SGHDT, CDR2 YYEEEE. Trimming removed 2 bases at V and 3 bases at J, with 13 bases between. CDR3 size: 15 residues. In DNA, the CDR3 is TGTGCCAGCAGCTTAACAGGCCCTCGAACAGATACGCAGTATTTT. Amino acid sequence: CASSLTGPRTDTQYF. The full variable domain, with the rest looked up from reference TRBV5-6 and TRBJ2-3, is DAGVTQSPTHLIKTRGQQVTLRCSPKSGHDTVSWYQQALGQGPQFIFQYYEEEERQRGNFPDRFSGHQFPNYSSELNVNALLLGDSALYLCASSLTGPRTDTQYFGPGTRLTVL.

This clonotype showed up just a few times. The gene calls are TRBV7-9 and TRBJ2-1; D is ambiguous. Germline CDR1 is SEHNR and CDR2 is FQNEAQ (reference sequence). CDR3 length: 14 residues. Trimming removed 4 bases from V and 2 bases from J, with 9 bases in between. This CDR3 is CASSYDSAYNEQFF. The CDR3 DNA is TGTGCCAGCAGCTACGATTCGGCCTACAATGAGCAGTTCTTC.

This sequence joins TRBV11-2 and TRBJ2-1; TRBD2 might be the D (6 bases). The V end lost 5 bases, the J end lost 9 bases, and 23 bases lay between the germline ends. This CDR3 has 16 residues. Germline CDR1 reads SGHAT; CDR2 reads FQNNGV. CDR3 DNA sequence: TGTGCCAGCAGCCCACCGGAGGGAGGCCCAATGGGTGAGCAGTTCTTC. Translated, it gives CASSPPEGGPMGEQFF.

This clonotype was recorded once. This is likely a read error, given that the CDR3 carries no conserved phenylalanine or tryptophan at its end. The rearrangement links TRBV7-9 to TRBJ2-5, with 8 bases that match TRBD2. This CDR3 is built from 16 residues. The trim removed 3 bases at V and 7 bases at J, leaving 13 bases unmatched. Germline lookup yields CDR1 SEHNR and CDR2 FQNEAQ (reference sequence). The CDR3 DNA reads as TGTGCCAGCAGCTTCAGAGGAGACTCCGGACTAGCGACCCAGTACTAC. It yields the protein CASSFRGDSGLATQYY.

Many counts were recorded for this clonotype. This chain uses TRBV6-1 with TRBJ1-2; possible D gene TRBD1, 5 bases. This CDR3 has 13 residues. Trimming removed 6 bases from V and 2 bases from J, with 10 bases in between. CDR1 and CDR2 from the germline V gene are MNHNS and SASEGT. The CDR3 DNA sequence: TGTGCCAGCAGGGACATCTTAAACTATGGCTACACCTTC. Residues: CASRDILNYGYTF.

The chain carries TRBV7-6 and TRBJ2-3, with D possibly being TRBD1 or TRBD2 (6 bases each). The CDR3 contains 16 residues. V lost 1 base to trimming and J lost 2 bases, with 13 bases between them. In germline, CDR1 is SGHVS, CDR2 FNYEAQ. The CDR3 sequence is CASSLDPGAATDTQYF. In DNA, the CDR3 is TGTGCCAGCAGCTTAGATCCGGGGGCCGCCACAGATACGCAGTATTTT.

The CDR3, as DNA: TGTGCCAGCAGCCCGTACGACGCACCCCTCCACTTT. Its protein product is CASSPYDAPLHF. The chain has TRBV7-9 and TRBJ1-6, with D hard to call. The CDR3 sequence is 12 residues long. V shed 5 bases and J shed 11 bases, with 10 bases lying between them. Germline assignment: CDR1 SEHNR and CDR2 FQNEAQ (reference sequence). The variable domain in full, completed from reference TRBV7-9 and TRBJ1-6, reads DTGVSQNPRHKITKRGQNVTFRCDPISEHNRLYWYRQTLGQGPEFLTYFQNEAQLEKSRLLSDRFSAERPKGSFSTLEIQRTEQGDSAMYLCASSPYDAPLHFGNGTRLTVT.

This clonotype has ten or more counts. V usage is TRBV10-3 and J usage is TRBJ2-1; D is unclear. Germline V lookup: CDR1 ENHRY, CDR2 SYGVKD. The CDR3 extends over 14 amino acids. V lost 8 bases and J 1 base, leaving 12 bases between the germline ends. CDR3 loop: CAIRRLGSYNEQFF. The CDR3 nucleotides are TGTGCCATCCGACGGTTAGGGTCCTACAATGAGCAGTTCTTC.

This clonotype was counted between two and nine times. The V call is TRBV7-9, the J call TRBJ2-5; TRBD1 agrees at 8 bases. Germline V gene sequence: CDR1 SEHNR, CDR2 FQNEAQ (reference sequence). The ends lost 5 bases at V and 0 bases at J; junction bases unmatched: 8. This CDR3 has 16 residues. CDR3 loop: CASSVGQGQDQETQYF. The CDR3 coding sequence is TGTGCCAGCAGCGTCGGACAGGGTCAGGACCAAGAGACCCAGTACTTC.